The 2 T cell receptor beta chains listed next were all sequenced from one sample in a study of a mutant IDH1 vaccine in newly diagnosed glioma. These TCRs' antigens remain unknown. Time point indicated: week 5, during vaccination. Each dose of the vaccine consisted of 300 ug of mutant IDH1 20-mer peptide, with topical imiquimod. Libraries were prepared by immunoSEQ multiplex PCR; TCRdb keeps only in-frame clonotypes and omits some of them. In the table there are about 54,000 clones, around 81% of which are singletons. The starting material was PBMCs, obtained from a glioma patient whose treatment included an IDH1 peptide vaccine. These receptors originate from a man younger than 40 with glioma.

The chain employs TRBV6-5 and TRBJ1-2; D not resolved. This CDR3 region has 13 residues. Trimming shortened V by 0 bases and J by 4 bases, and 6 bases separated the two germline ends. Germline-derived CDR1 and CDR2 are MNHEY and SVGAGI. CDR3 bases: TGTGCCAGCAGTTACTCCTCGGTCTATGGCTACACCTTC. Residues: CASSYSSVYGYTF.

V is TRBV19 and J is TRBJ1-5; D might be TRBD1 (6 bases). Trimming stripped 3 bases from V and 1 base from J, with 16 bases between. The length of the CDR3 is 17 residues. CDR1 is LNHDA, CDR2 SQIVND, per germline (reference sequence). CDR3 residues: CASSMVSSGASNQPQHF. The DNA of the CDR3 is TGTGCCAGTAGTATGGTCTCCTCAGGGGCAAGCAATCAGCCCCAGCATTTT.